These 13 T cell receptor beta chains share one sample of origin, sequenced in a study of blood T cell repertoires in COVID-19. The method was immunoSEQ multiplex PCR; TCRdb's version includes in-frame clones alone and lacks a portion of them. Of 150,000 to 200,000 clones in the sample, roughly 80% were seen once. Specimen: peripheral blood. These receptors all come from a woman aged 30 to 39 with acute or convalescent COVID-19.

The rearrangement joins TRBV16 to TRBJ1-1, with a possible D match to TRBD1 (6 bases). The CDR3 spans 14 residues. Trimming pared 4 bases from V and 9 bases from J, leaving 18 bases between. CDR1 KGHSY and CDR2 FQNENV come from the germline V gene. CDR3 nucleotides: TGTGCCAGCAGCCTCCCTGGACAGCTAATCAAAGCTTTCTTT. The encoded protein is CASSLPGQLIKAFF.

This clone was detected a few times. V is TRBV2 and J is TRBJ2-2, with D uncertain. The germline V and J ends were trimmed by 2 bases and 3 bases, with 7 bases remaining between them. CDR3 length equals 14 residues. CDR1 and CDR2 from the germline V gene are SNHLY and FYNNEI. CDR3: CASSEIRDTGELFF. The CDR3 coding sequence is TGTGCCAGCAGTGAAATCCGGGACACCGGGGAGCTGTTTTTT.

CDR3 in DNA: TGTGCCAGCAGCTTTCAGGGGAAGAACACTGAAGCTTTCTTT. This translates into CASSFQGKNTEAFF. V gene TRBV11-3 combines with J gene TRBJ1-1; D might be TRBD1 (6 bases). V was cut by 3 bases and J by 1 base, with 9 bases left in between. The CDR3 has 14 amino acids. From germline, CDR1 is SGHNT and CDR2 YENEEA.

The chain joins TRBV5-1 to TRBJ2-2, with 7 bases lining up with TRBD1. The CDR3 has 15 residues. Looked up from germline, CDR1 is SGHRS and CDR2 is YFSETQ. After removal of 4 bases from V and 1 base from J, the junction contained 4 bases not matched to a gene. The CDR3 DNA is TGCGCCAGCAGCCGACAGGGACAGAACACCGGGGAGCTGTTTTTT. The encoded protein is CASSRQGQNTGELFF.

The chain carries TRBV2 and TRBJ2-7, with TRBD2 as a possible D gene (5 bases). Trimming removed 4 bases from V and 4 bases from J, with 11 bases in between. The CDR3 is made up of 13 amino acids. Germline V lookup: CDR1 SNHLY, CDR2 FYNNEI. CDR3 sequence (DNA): TGTGCCAGCAGTGGGCGGGTTGGTTACGAGCAGTACTTC. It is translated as CASSGRVGYEQYF.

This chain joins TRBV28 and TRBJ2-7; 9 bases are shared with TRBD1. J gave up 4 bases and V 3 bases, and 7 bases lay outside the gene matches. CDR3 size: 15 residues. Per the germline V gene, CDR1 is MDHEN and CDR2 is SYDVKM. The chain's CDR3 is CASSLTGTGLYEQYF. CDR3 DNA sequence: TGTGCCAGCAGTTTGACCGGGACAGGGTTATACGAGCAGTACTTC.

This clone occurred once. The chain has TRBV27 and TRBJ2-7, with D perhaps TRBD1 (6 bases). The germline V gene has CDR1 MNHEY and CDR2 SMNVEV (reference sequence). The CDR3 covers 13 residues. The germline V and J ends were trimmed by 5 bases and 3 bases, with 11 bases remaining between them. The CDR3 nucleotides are TGTGCCAGCAGTCGGACAGCTCTCTACGAGCAGTACTTC. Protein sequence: CASSRTALYEQYF.

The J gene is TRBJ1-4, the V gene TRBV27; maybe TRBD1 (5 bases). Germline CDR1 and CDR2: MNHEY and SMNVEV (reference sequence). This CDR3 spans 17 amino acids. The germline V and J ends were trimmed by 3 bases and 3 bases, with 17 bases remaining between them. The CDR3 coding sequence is TGTGCCAGCAGTTTCCTTCCTCTGACAGCCTCTAATGAAAAACTGTTTTTT. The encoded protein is CASSFLPLTASNEKLFF.

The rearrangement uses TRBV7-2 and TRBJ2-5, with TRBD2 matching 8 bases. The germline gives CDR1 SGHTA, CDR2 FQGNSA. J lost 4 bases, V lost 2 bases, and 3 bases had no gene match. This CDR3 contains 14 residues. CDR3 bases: TGTGCCAGCAGCTTAAGCGGGAGAAGAGAGACCCAGTACTTC. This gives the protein CASSLSGRRETQYF.

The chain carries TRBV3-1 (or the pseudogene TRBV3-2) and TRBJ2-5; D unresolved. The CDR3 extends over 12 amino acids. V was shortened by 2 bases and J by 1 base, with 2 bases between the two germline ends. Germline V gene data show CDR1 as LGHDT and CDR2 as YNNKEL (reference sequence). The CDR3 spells CASSQLQETQYF. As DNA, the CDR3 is TGTGCCAGCAGCCAACTCCAAGAGACCCAGTACTTC.

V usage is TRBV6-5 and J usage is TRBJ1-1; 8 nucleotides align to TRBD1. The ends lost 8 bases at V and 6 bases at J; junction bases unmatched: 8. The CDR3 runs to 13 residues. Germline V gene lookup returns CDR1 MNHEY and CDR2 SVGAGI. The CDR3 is CASLDRGGAEAFF. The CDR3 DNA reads TGTGCCAGCTTAGACAGGGGTGGCGCTGAAGCTTTCTTT.

The CDR3 spells CASSYQRPTRQGAKYGYTF. In DNA, the CDR3 is TGTGCCAGCAGCTATCAAAGACCGACCCGACAGGGGGCGAAGTATGGCTACACCTTC. The rearrangement uses TRBV6-6 and TRBJ1-2; 10 bases line up with TRBD1. J was trimmed by 5 bases and V by 6 bases; bases with no gene match: 21. Germline values: CDR1 MNHNY, CDR2 SVGAGI (reference sequence). The CDR3 sequence is 19 residues long.

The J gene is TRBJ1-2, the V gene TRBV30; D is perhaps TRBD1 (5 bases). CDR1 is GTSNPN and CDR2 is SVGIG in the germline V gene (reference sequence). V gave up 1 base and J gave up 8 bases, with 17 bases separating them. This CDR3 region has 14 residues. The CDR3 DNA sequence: TGTGCCTGGAGTGCTGGGCTCCAGGGTTGGGGCTACACCTTC. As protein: CAWSAGLQGWGYTF.